The 27 T cell receptor beta chains below all came from one sample that was sequenced in a study of blood T cell repertoires in COVID-19 (dated by TCRdb to the early 2020s). Library construction relied on the immunoSEQ multiplex PCR assay. Here the immuneACCESS table is served through TCRdb, limited to in-frame sequences with V and J called. Missing clones are a known gap in these copies; in checked studies unresolved V genes cover under half, and the rest lacks a known reason. This sample gives approximately 170,000 clones in total; approximately 85% of them show up just once. The ten top clones hold around 7% of the sample. Sequencing was carried out using peripheral blood. These receptors were taken from an elderly man with COVID-19, enrolled during active disease.

The CDR3: CASSSRDRAQETQYF. In DNA, the CDR3 is TGTGCCAGCAGCTCCCGGGACAGGGCGCAAGAGACCCAGTACTTC. The J gene is TRBJ2-5, the V gene TRBV5-6, with 9 bases matching TRBD1. Germline V CDR1 and CDR2: SGHDT, YYEEEE. The CDR3 has 15 residues. V dropped 3 bases and J dropped 2; count of bases not matched to a gene: 5.

The table lists this clone with a count of one. The V call is TRBV7-6, the J call TRBJ2-1; weak D call: TRBD2 (5 bases). V lost 8 bases to trimming and J lost 1 base, with 15 bases between them. CDR1 is SGHVS, CDR2 FNYEAQ, per germline. This CDR3 spans 15 amino acids. CDR3 in DNA: TGTGCCAGCCTTAAGCGCCCGGGGTCCTACAATGAGCAGTTCTTC. Residues: CASLKRPGSYNEQFF.

The CDR3 loop is CASSQGTVYGYTF. Here the CDR3 DNA reads TGCGCCAGCAGCCAAGGAACGGTCTATGGCTACACCTTC. V gene TRBV4-1 combines with J gene TRBJ1-2; D is unresolved. V lost 1 base, J lost 4 bases, and 7 bases lay in between. Per the germline V gene, CDR1 is MGHRA and CDR2 is YSYEKL. CDR3 length: 13 amino acids.

The CDR3 here is CASSFRGADTQYF. CDR3 DNA sequence: TGTGCCAGCAGCTTCAGGGGCGCAGATACGCAGTATTTT. The V gene is TRBV7-3, the J gene TRBJ2-3, with D possibly being TRBD1 (6 bases). In germline, CDR1 is SGHTA, CDR2 FQGTGA. The CDR3 extends over 13 amino acids. Trimming removed 3 bases at V and 4 bases at J, with 8 bases between.

V is TRBV5-8 and J is TRBJ1-6, with D possibly matching TRBD1 (5 bases). The germline V gene encodes CDR1 SGHTS and CDR2 YDEGEE. Trimming left V 0 bases short and J 7 bases short, with 11 bases between. CDR3 length equals 15 residues. CDR3 residues: CASSLDVGGNSPLHF. CDR3 nucleotides: TGTGCCAGCAGCTTGGATGTTGGGGGGAATTCACCCCTCCACTTT.

This chain links TRBV5-1 with TRBJ1-5, with 10 nucleotides matching TRBD1. V shed 4 bases and J 2 bases; nucleotides not matched to a gene: 3. Germline V gene lookup returns CDR1 SGHRS and CDR2 YFSETQ. The CDR3 contains 15 residues. CDR3 amino acids: CASSTGTGGNQPQHF. The CDR3, as DNA: TGCGCCAGCAGCACCGGGACAGGGGGCAATCAGCCCCAGCATTTT.

This clone was counted only a few times. The chain's CDR3 is CASSPGQFRAFF. The DNA of the CDR3 is TGTGCCAGCTCCCCCGGACAGTTTAGAGCTTTCTTT. The chain carries TRBV25-1 and TRBJ1-1, with D possibly being TRBD1 (6 bases). This CDR3 contains 12 residues. V dropped 8 bases and J dropped 10 bases, with 17 bases sitting between them. In germline, CDR1 is MGHDK, CDR2 SYGVNS.

The chain recombines TRBV5-1 with TRBJ2-1, with D perhaps TRBD2 (6 bases). Trimming pared 4 bases from V and 2 bases from J, leaving 13 bases between. The CDR3 totals 15 residues. Germline V gene sequence: CDR1 SGHRS, CDR2 YFSETQ. In nucleotides, the CDR3 is TGCGCCAGCAGCCACGGAGGAGGGACCTACAATGAGCAGTTCTTC. Residues: CASSHGGGTYNEQFF.

This clone was detected once. This sequence joins TRBV9 and TRBJ2-2; D unclear. V gave up 3 bases and J gave up 1 base, with 10 bases separating them. Germline V gene data show CDR1 as SGDLS and CDR2 as YYNGEE. This CDR3 contains 15 residues. CDR3 loop: CASSALRQNTGELFF. The CDR3 bases are TGTGCCAGCAGCGCCCTTCGACAGAACACCGGGGAGCTGTTTTTT.

The chain links TRBV4-2 to TRBJ1-4; TRBD1 agrees at 10 bases. Germline lookup yields CDR1 LGHNA and CDR2 YNFKEQ. This CDR3 contains 14 residues. Germline trimming cut 6 bases from V and 6 bases from J; bases unmatched to any gene: 4. The CDR3 region is CASSQDRGYEKLFF. In DNA form, the CDR3 reads TGTGCCAGCAGTCAGGACAGGGGGTATGAAAAACTGTTTTTT.

This clone has just one count. The chain is built from TRBV6-5 and TRBJ2-7, with TRBD2 as a possible D gene (6 bases). The CDR3 length is 13 residues. Trimming took 6 bases from V and 2 from J, leaving 11 bases between them. Germline V gives CDR1 MNHEY, CDR2 SVGAGI. This CDR3 is CASRVRDPYEQYF. CDR3 bases: TGTGCCAGCAGGGTGCGGGATCCCTACGAGCAGTACTTC.

The genes are TRBV2 and TRBJ1-5, with D possibly TRBD1 on 5 matching bases. The CDR3 spans 14 residues. Germline assignment: CDR1 SNHLY and CDR2 FYNNEI. V dropped 5 bases and J dropped 0 bases, with 8 bases sitting between them. CDR3 region: CASSRQHSNQPQHF. The CDR3 DNA follows: TGTGCCAGCAGTCGACAGCATAGCAATCAGCCCCAGCATTTT. Full variable domain (missing parts from reference TRBV2 and TRBJ1-5): EPEVTQTPSHQVTQMGQEVILRCVPISNHLYFYWYRQILGQKVEFLVSFYNNEISEKSEIFDDQFSVERPDGSNFTLKIRSTKLEDSAMYFCASSRQHSNQPQHFGDGTRLSIL.

The rearrangement uses TRBV28 and TRBJ2-2, with TRBD2 as a possible D gene (5 bases). CDR3 length: 16 amino acids. Germline CDR1 reads MDHEN; CDR2 reads SYDVKM. Trimming pared 3 bases from V and 1 base from J, leaving 12 bases between. The CDR3 is CASSFRTSLNTGELFF. CDR3 bases: TGTGCCAGCAGTTTCAGAACTAGTCTGAACACCGGGGAGCTGTTTTTT. The full variable domain, rest sourced from reference TRBV28 and TRBJ2-2, is DVKVTQSSRYLVKRTGEKVFLECVQDMDHENMFWYRQDPGLGLRLIYFSYDVKMKEKGDIPEGYSVSREKKERFSLILESASTNQTSMYLCASSFRTSLNTGELFFGEGSRLTVL.

The V gene is TRBV10-1, the J gene TRBJ2-1, with TRBD2 identical over 9 bases. This CDR3 is built from 17 residues. V gave up 4 bases and J gave up 9 bases; unmatched junction bases: 16. CDR1 WNHNN and CDR2 SYGVQD come from the germline V gene (reference sequence). DNA for the CDR3: TGCGCCAGCAGTGCCCGGGGGCTCTCTAGCGGGGTCAGTGAGCAGTTCTTC. Residues: CASSARGLSSGVSEQFF.

The chain uses TRBV6-5 and TRBJ1-3; perhaps TRBD1 as D (5 bases). Germline V gene lookup returns CDR1 MNHEY and CDR2 SVGAGI. V gave up 7 bases and J gave up 0 bases, with 13 bases separating them. The CDR3 extends over 15 amino acids. The CDR3 DNA follows: TGTGCCAGCATAGGGACTACGCTCTCTGGAAACACCATATATTTT. Protein product: CASIGTTLSGNTIYF.

This clone was recorded once. The rearrangement uses TRBV18 and TRBJ2-7; D is undetermined. The CDR3 covers 13 residues. Trimming shortened V by 3 bases and J by 4 bases, and 10 bases separated the two germline ends. Looked up from germline, CDR1 is KGHSH and CDR2 is LQKENI. CDR3 in DNA: TGTGCCAGCTCACCGGGCACCACTTACGAGCAGTACTTC. Translation: CASSPGTTYEQYF. The variable domain in full, completed from reference TRBV18 and TRBJ2-7, reads NAGVMQNPRHLVRRRGQEARLRCSPMKGHSHVYWYRQLPEEGLKFMVYLQKENIIDESGMPKERFSAEFPKEGPSILRIQQVVRGDSAAYFCASSPGTTYEQYFGPGTRLTVT.

The genes are TRBV4-1 and TRBJ1-1, with D possibly being TRBD1 (5 bases). With 0 bases removed from V and 4 bases from J, the gap between germline ends came to 15 bases. The CDR3 is 16 amino acids. Germline CDR1 and CDR2: MGHRA and YSYEKL. CDR3 DNA: TGCGCCAGCAGCCAAGATTTAGGGGCGCGGATCACTGAAGCTTTCTTT. Protein product: CASSQDLGARITEAFF.

A single count supports this clone. The chain combines TRBV5-1 with TRBJ2-3; D remains unclear. This CDR3 has 13 residues. V was cut by 0 bases and J by 3 bases, with 5 bases left in between. CDR1 and CDR2 (germline): SGHRS, YFSETQ. The DNA of the CDR3 is TGCGCCAGCAGCTTGGACTCTACAGATACGCAGTATTTT. It is translated as CASSLDSTDTQYF.

The chain's CDR3 is CASTSSGGRGNTIYF. As DNA, the CDR3 is TGTGCCAGCACCTCGTCAGGGGGCAGAGGAAACACCATATATTTT. The genes are TRBV21-1 and TRBJ1-3; the D call in the table, TRBD1, was not verified against the DNA. TRBV21-1 is a pseudogene. The CDR3 has 15 amino acids.

The table lists this clone with a few counts. One end of the junction does not line up with germline, which may come from a read error. The chain couples TRBV27 to TRBJ2-7; TRBD2 agrees at 7 bases. Germline V gene data show CDR1 as MNHEY and CDR2 as SMNVEV (reference sequence). CDR3 length: 12 amino acids. The CDR3, as DNA: TGTGCCAGCAGGGAAGGGGACTACGGGCAGTACTTC. Residues: CASREGDYGQYF.

This clone was found once. The rearrangement joins TRBV24-1 to TRBJ2-3; 8 bases fit TRBD2. V trimming: 7 bases; J trimming: 7 bases; junction bases outside the gene matches: 6. CDR1 is KGHDR, CDR2 SFDVKD, per germline. CDR3 length: 13 amino acids. The CDR3 sequence: CATSFRGGHTQYF. In DNA form, the CDR3 reads TGTGCCACCAGCTTCCGGGGGGGCCATACGCAGTATTTT.

V gene TRBV12-3 or TRBV12-4 combines with J gene TRBJ1-5; unclear D gene. The germline V and J ends were trimmed by 5 bases and 2 bases, with 7 bases remaining between them. The CDR3 spans 13 residues. The CDR3 DNA reads TGTGCCAGCAGTGAGCCGGGCAATCAGCCCCAGCATTTT. This sequence encodes CASSEPGNQPQHF.

The V call is TRBV6-2 or TRBV6-3, the J call TRBJ2-1; the D is unclear. The V gene lost 6 bases and the J gene lost 3 bases, with 6 bases spanning the gap. The V gene's germline CDR1 is MNHEY and CDR2 SVGEGT. This CDR3 region has 12 residues. CDR3 in DNA: TGTGCCAGCAGCCGAGGCTACAATGAGCAGTTCTTC. Residues: CASSRGYNEQFF.

This clone was counted once. This chain links TRBV7-2 with TRBJ1-5; 9 bases line up with TRBD1. Germline CDR1 and CDR2: SGHTA and FQGNSA. Unmatched junction bases numbered 10, after V lost 5 bases and J lost 11 bases. The CDR3 has 14 amino acids. The CDR3 region has the DNA TGTGCCAGCAGCCCTCGGACAGGGGAGGGTTCCCAGCATTTT. Translated: CASSPRTGEGSQHF.

Only a few counts were recorded for this clone. This chain links TRBV5-1 with TRBJ1-2; TRBD1 matches 7 bases. Germline loops: CDR1 SGHRS, CDR2 YFSETQ. The junction had 22 bases not matched to a gene; V was cut back by 4 bases and J by 4 bases. This CDR3 has 19 residues. CDR3 sequence (DNA): TGCGCCAGCAGCCGAGGGACAGCGACCTCGGGGGCAACCCTCTATGGCTACACCTTC. This codes for CASSRGTATSGATLYGYTF.

The gene calls are TRBV6-1 and TRBJ2-2; the match to TRBD1 covers 11 bases. Germline V CDR1 and CDR2: MNHNS, SASEGT. V shed 4 bases, J shed 2 bases, and the junction held 9 bases outside the gene matches. The CDR3 consists of 18 residues. CDR3 nucleotides: TGTGCCAGCAGTGCCATGCGGGACAGGGGGGGAAACACCGGGGAGCTGTTTTTT. The encoded protein is CASSAMRDRGGNTGELFF.

Details on this clone: A junction end diverges from the germline sequence, so it may reflect a read error. Other nucleotide sequences from this sample produce the same CDR3. The rearrangement uses TRBV7-3 and TRBJ2-7; 9 nucleotides agree with TRBD2. This CDR3 is 14 amino acids long. Germline lookup yields CDR1 SGHTA and CDR2 FQGTGA. The CDR3 region has the DNA TGCGCCAGCAGCTTGGGCGGGGGGGCCTACGAGCAGTACTTC. This codes for CASSLGGGAYEQYF.